The present T cell receptor beta chain was sequenced within a study of cytotoxic CD8 clonotypes in ibrutinib-treated CLL. At the level of the study: There were roughly twelve relapsed/refractory patients and about 15 treatment-naive patients, and 17 to 18 were IGHV unmutated.

This clone was observed a single time. Antigen unknown. Trimming cost V 2 bases and J 4 bases, with 9 bases left between them. Germline V gene data show CDR1 as SGHRS and CDR2 as YFSETQ. The CDR3 is 13 residues long. The intended depth for sequencing was 1 in 200,000 to 1 in 1 million T cells. The protocol was immunoSEQ multiplex PCR, while the TCRdb copy is restricted to in-frame clones and leaves out a portion. The sample lists 150,000 to 200,000 clones; approximately 90% were seen once. General study points: Public clonotypes, an uncommon group, contracted or remained stable on treatment.

This chain uses TRBV5-1 with TRBJ1-2, with D unclear. The TCR comes from a human donor with chronic lymphocytic leukemia. The source was PBMCs, collected at disease progression, from a patient treated with ibrutinib. The CDR3 nucleotides are TGCGCCAGCAGCTTTCGGACGGGCTATGGCTACACCTTC. It specifies CASSFRTGYGYTF.